The 32 T cell receptor beta chains reported below all come from one sample, sequenced in a study of T cells in Graves' hyperthyroidism and ophthalmopathy. RNA transcripts gave rise to amplified TCR beta CDR3 regions. With the HTBI primer set, the TCR CDR3 went through a first round of RT-PCR. TCRdb itself ran the multiplex PCR reads through MiXCR, one entry per CDR3 protein. This sample has 300,000 to 400,000 distinct CDR3 sequences; approximately 15% occur once, and the top ten carry 11%. The sequencing sample was made of blood. The receptors were sampled from a woman aged 55-75 years with Graves' hyperthyroidism.

This clonotype showed up many times. The chain couples TRBV6-1 to TRBJ1-1, with no clear D. The CDR3 is made up of 12 amino acids. CDR1 MNHNS and CDR2 SASEGT come from the germline V gene. Trimming shortened V by 7 bases and J by 3 bases, and 9 bases separated the two germline ends. CDR3 residues: CASTSPYTEAFF. The CDR3 DNA reads TGTGCCAGCACTTCCCCATACACTGAAGCTTTCTTT.

This clonotype was seen ten or more times. This chain joins TRBV5-1 and TRBJ2-1, with D perhaps TRBD2 (6 bases). Between the trimmed V and J ends, which lost 0 bases and 5 bases, there was a span of 9 bases. CDR1 and CDR2 from the germline V gene are SGHRS and YFSETQ. This CDR3 comprises 14 residues. The CDR3 here is CASSLEGGNNEQFF. CDR3 in DNA: TGCGCCAGCAGCTTGGAGGGCGGGAACAATGAGCAGTTCTTC.

This clonotype showed up many times. V is TRBV5-1 and J is TRBJ2-3, with unresolved D. The CDR3 totals 13 residues. Per the germline V gene, CDR1 is SGHRS and CDR2 is YFSETQ. Trimming shortened V by 1 base and J by 4 bases, and 7 bases separated the two germline ends. The CDR3 DNA follows: TGCGCCAGCAGCTTGCCGTGGTCAGATACGCAGTATTTT. Translating it yields CASSLPWSDTQYF.

This clonotype was seen a handful of times. The chain employs TRBV5-5 and TRBJ2-2; D possibly corresponds to TRBD1 (5 bases). Germline CDR1 SGHKS, CDR2 YYEKEE (reference sequence). With 5 bases removed from V and 7 bases from J, the gap between germline ends came to 15 bases. The CDR3 extends over 14 amino acids. The CDR3 region is CASRARGVNGELFF. DNA of the CDR3: TGTGCCAGCAGGGCTAGGGGTGTTAACGGGGAGCTGTTTTTT.

In its sample, this clonotype was seen a few times. The chain is built from TRBV19 and TRBJ2-1, with D possibly TRBD2 on 6 matching bases. V lost 2 bases and J 6 bases, leaving 11 bases between the germline ends. The CDR3 loop spans 14 amino acids. CDR1 and CDR2 (germline): LNHDA, SQIVND (reference sequence). CDR3 coding DNA: TGTGCCAGTAGTATATTACTTAGCGGCAATGAGCAGTTCTTC. Its protein is CASSILLSGNEQFF.

The J gene is TRBJ2-7, the V gene TRBV29-1, with 7 bases matching TRBD1. The CDR3 loop spans 14 amino acids. Germline V gives CDR1 SQVTM, CDR2 ANQGSEA. The V gene end was trimmed by 7 bases and the J gene end by 1 base; junction bases not matched to a gene: 10. Here the CDR3 reads CSADRAAASYEQYF. CDR3 bases: TGCAGCGCCGACAGGGCGGCCGCTTCCTACGAGCAGTACTTC.

This clonotype came up many times. V and J are TRBV12-3 or TRBV12-4 and TRBJ2-5, with 10 bases aligning to TRBD2. V dropped 6 bases and J dropped 2; count of bases not matched to a gene: 6. There are 15 residues in the CDR3. In DNA, the CDR3 is TGTGCCAGCAGGCGACTAGCGGGTGATCAAGAGACCCAGTACTTC. Protein product: CASRRLAGDQETQYF.

This chain joins TRBV7-9 and TRBJ2-1; TRBD2 aligns across 8 bases. CDR1 SEHNR and CDR2 FQNEAQ come from the germline V gene (reference sequence). V dropped 11 bases and J dropped 1; count of bases not matched to a gene: 10. This CDR3 has 15 residues. CDR3 sequence (DNA): TGTGCCCTTGACACCCGGGAGGGGTCCTACAATGAGCAGTTCTTC. Translating gives CALDTREGSYNEQFF.

This clonotype was recorded a few times. A much larger clone differs by one base, so this may be a read error. The chain joins TRBV7-3 to TRBJ2-7; TRBD1 aligns across 7 bases. This CDR3 comprises 14 residues. The germline gives CDR1 SGHTA, CDR2 FQGTGA. V trimming: 5 bases; J trimming: 0 bases; junction bases outside the gene matches: 4. CDR3 bases: TGTGCCAGCAGCCCGGACAGGAACTCCTACGAGCAGTACTTC. Translated: CASSPDRNSYEQYF. The whole variable domain, remainder taken from reference TRBV7-3 and TRBJ2-7, is GAGVSQTPSNKVTEKGKYVELRCDPISGHTALYWYRQSLGQGPEFLIYFQGTGAADDSGLPNDRFFAVRPEGSVSTLKIQRTERGDSAVYLCASSPDRNSYEQYFGPGTRLTVT.

The CDR3 here is CASRRQGLGVAEKLFF. The CDR3 DNA follows: TGTGCCAGTAGACGACAGGGGCTCGGCGTGGCGGAAAAACTGTTTTTT. The gene calls are TRBV19 and TRBJ1-4; 8 bases are shared with TRBD1. CDR1 and CDR2 from the germline V gene are LNHDA and SQIVND (reference sequence). CDR3 length: 16 residues. The trim removed 6 bases at V and 8 bases at J, leaving 14 bases unmatched.

This clonotype has only a few counts. The CDR3 reads CASSIPNINEKLFF. The CDR3 nucleotides read TGTGCCAGTAGTATCCCAAACATAAATGAAAAACTGTTTTTT. This rearrangement joins TRBV19 to TRBJ1-4; D is uncertain. Germline CDR1 reads LNHDA; CDR2 reads SQIVND (reference sequence). The CDR3 spans 14 residues. V lost 3 bases and J lost 5, with 10 bases in between.

This clonotype was seen many times. The CDR3: CSHAVNTDTQYF. The CDR3 DNA sequence: TGCAGCCATGCCGTGAACACAGATACGCAGTATTTT. The genes are TRBV29-1 and TRBJ2-3; no definite D call. CDR3 length: 12 residues. Germline V gives CDR1 SQVTM, CDR2 ANQGSEA. Trimming removed 8 bases from V and 2 bases from J, with 11 bases in between.

This clonotype was counted at least ten times. The chain carries TRBV28 and TRBJ1-5, with D unclear. Germline lookup yields CDR1 MDHEN and CDR2 SYDVKM. Trimming left V 8 bases short and J 0 bases short, with 11 bases between. This CDR3 has 14 amino acids. The CDR3 sequence: CASLRQVSNQPQHF. DNA for the CDR3: TGTGCCAGCCTCCGACAAGTTAGCAATCAGCCCCAGCATTTT.

This clonotype was recorded many times. The chain is built from TRBV12-3 or TRBV12-4 and TRBJ1-1, with unresolved D. V lost 2 bases and J 0 bases, leaving 4 bases between the germline ends. This CDR3 comprises 13 residues. The CDR3 region is CASSLWMNTEAFF. CDR3 nucleotides: TGTGCCAGCAGTTTATGGATGAACACTGAAGCTTTCTTT.

This clonotype has ten or more counts. CDR3 residues: CASSLAGVLYEQYF. The CDR3 bases are TGTGCCAGCAGTTTAGCAGGGGTCCTCTACGAGCAGTACTTC. V is TRBV28 and J is TRBJ2-7; tentatively, D is TRBD1 (6 bases). The CDR3 spans 14 residues. CDR1 and CDR2 from the germline V gene are MDHEN and SYDVKM. Deletions cut 2 bases from V and 3 bases from J, with 11 bases between.

The chain carries TRBV11-3 and TRBJ2-2; possibly TRBD2 for D (6 bases). CDR1 SGHNT and CDR2 YENEEA come from the germline V gene. The ends were cut back, 5 bases at V and 4 bases at J, with 11 bases in the middle. CDR3 length equals 14 residues. The CDR3 coding sequence is TGTGCCAGCAGCAGGATCGGGGGCACCGGGGAGCTGTTTTTT. Amino acids: CASSRIGGTGELFF.

This clonotype appeared many times. The J gene is TRBJ1-1, the V gene TRBV6-1; unclear D gene. Looked up from germline, CDR1 is MNHNS and CDR2 is SASEGT. The CDR3 covers 13 residues. V was cut by 7 bases and J by 4 bases, with 13 bases left in between. The DNA of the CDR3 is TGTGCCAGCATCTCTAGGGCGGGCACTGAAGCTTTCTTT. Amino acids: CASISRAGTEAFF.

The table lists this clonotype with many counts. This chain links TRBV10-1 with TRBJ2-1; 7 bases align to TRBD2. CDR3 length equals 16 residues. The V gene's germline CDR1 is WNHNN and CDR2 SYGVQD (reference sequence). After removal of 3 bases from V and 10 bases from J, the junction contained 15 bases not matched to a gene. The CDR3 sequence: CASSEGQASGYPEQFF. The CDR3 DNA reads as TGCGCCAGCAGTGAAGGGCAGGCTAGCGGTTACCCCGAGCAGTTCTTC.

This clonotype appeared many times. The rearrangement joins TRBV7-8 to TRBJ1-5, with 7 bases fitting TRBD1. Germline V gene lookup returns CDR1 SGHVS and CDR2 FQNEAQ. Trimming removed 5 bases from V and 0 bases from J; junction bases left unmatched: 13. The CDR3 is 18 residues long. For the CDR3, the DNA is TGTGCCAGCAGCAACCGAGCCCGACAGGGAGGTAGCAATCAGCCCCAGCATTTT. As protein: CASSNRARQGGSNQPQHF. The full variable domain, in which reference TRBV7-8 and TRBJ1-5 provide the parts outside the CDR3, is GAGVSQSPRYKVAKRGQDVALRCDPISGHVSLFWYQQALGQGPEFLTYFQNEAQLDKSGLPSDRFFAERPEGSVSTLKIQRTQQEDSAVYLCASSNRARQGGSNQPQHFGDGTRLSIL.

The chain couples TRBV5-5 to TRBJ2-7; tentatively, D is TRBD1 (5 bases). The V and J ends lost 4 bases and 0 bases respectively, with 14 bases between them. The CDR3 spans 15 residues. Germline V gene lookup returns CDR1 SGHKS and CDR2 YYEKEE (reference sequence). DNA for the CDR3: TGTGCCAGCAGCCTTAGCCCCAGGGACTCCTACGAGCAGTACTTC. The encoded protein is CASSLSPRDSYEQYF. Supplemented by reference TRBV5-5 and TRBJ2-7, the full variable domain reads DAGVTQSPTHLIKTRGQQVTLRCSPISGHKSVSWYQQVLGQGPQFIFQYYEKEERGRGNFPDRFSARQFPNYSSELNVNALLLGDSALYLCASSLSPRDSYEQYFGPGTRLTVT.

In this sample, this clonotype turned up many times. This chain links TRBV27 with TRBJ2-2; D possibly corresponds to TRBD2 (5 bases). Germline lookup yields CDR1 MNHEY and CDR2 SMNVEV (reference sequence). V lost 6 bases and J 3 bases, leaving 8 bases between the germline ends. This CDR3 spans 13 amino acids. The CDR3 here is CASRLADTGELFF. CDR3 nucleotides: TGTGCCAGCAGGCTAGCAGACACCGGGGAGCTGTTTTTT.

There are many counts of this clonotype. This chain joins TRBV10-3 and TRBJ2-5; D unresolved. This CDR3 is 14 amino acids long. The germline CDR1 and CDR2 sequences are ENHRY and SYGVKD. Trimming removed 5 bases at V and 5 bases at J, with 15 bases between. In nucleotides, the CDR3 is TGTGCCATCAGTCCCCCTGCGATAGAGGAGACCCAGTACTTC. It encodes CAISPPAIEETQYF.

The V call is TRBV4-1, the J call TRBJ2-7; perhaps D is TRBD1 or TRBD2 (5 bases each). This CDR3 spans 15 amino acids. Germline V gene sequence: CDR1 MGHRA, CDR2 YSYEKL. Trimming took 0 bases from V and 2 from J, leaving 11 bases between them. In nucleotides, the CDR3 is TGCGCCAGCAGCCAAGATCGGGGCTCGGCCTACGAGCAGTACTTC. This sequence encodes CASSQDRGSAYEQYF.

This clonotype appeared many times. V is TRBV11-2 and J is TRBJ2-7; D is perhaps TRBD1 (5 bases). Germline assignment: CDR1 SGHAT and CDR2 FQNNGV. The CDR3 is 13 amino acids. Trimming cost V 5 bases and J 3 bases, with 11 bases left between them. Written as DNA, the CDR3 is TGTGCCAGCAGCGTAGGACACTACTACGAGCAGTACTTC. It specifies CASSVGHYYEQYF.

Note on this clonotype: A read error is likely, as this CDR3 ends without the conserved phenylalanine or tryptophan. V and J are TRBV12-3 or TRBV12-4 and TRBJ1-1; a weak D match, TRBD1 (6 bases). The CDR3 totals 14 residues. With 1 base removed from V and 0 bases from J, the gap between germline ends came to 6 bases. The CDR3 sequence is CASSLGTVNTEAFL. CDR3 in DNA: TGTGCCAGCAGTTTAGGGACAGTGAACACTGAAGCTTTCCTT.

This clonotype occurred many times. V is TRBV12-3 or TRBV12-4 and J is TRBJ1-1; D ambiguous. Trimming stripped 5 bases from V and 4 bases from J, with 17 bases between. This CDR3 contains 15 residues. DNA for the CDR3: TGTGCCAGCAGTCCCCGCGGGGTCCAAGTCACTGAAGCTTTCTTT. It yields the protein CASSPRGVQVTEAFF.

This clonotype was observed a handful of times. The CDR3 sequence is CASSEGLYGYTF. CDR3 DNA: TGTGCCAGCAGTGAAGGACTCTATGGCTACACCTTC. The chain combines TRBV6-1 with TRBJ1-2; D call uncertain. The CDR3 is 12 amino acids. Germline V CDR1 and CDR2: MNHNS, SASEGT. Trimming left V 1 base short and J 4 bases short, with 4 bases between.

This rearrangement joins TRBV7-9 to TRBJ1-4, with unresolved D. From germline, CDR1 is SEHNR and CDR2 FQNEAQ (reference sequence). The CDR3 contains 13 residues. V was pared by 2 bases and J by 8 bases, with 9 bases between. The CDR3 nucleotides read TGTGCCAGCAGCTTATTAGGCGGCGAAAAACTGTTTTTT. It specifies CASSLLGGEKLFF.

This clonotype was picked up many times. This chain connects TRBV28 to TRBJ2-7; a possible D gene is TRBD2 (6 bases). The CDR3 is 14 amino acids. CDR1 is MDHEN and CDR2 is SYDVKM in the germline V gene. Trimming stripped 3 bases from V and 2 bases from J, with 11 bases between. The CDR3 is CASSFQRVPYEQYF. The CDR3 region has the DNA TGTGCCAGCAGTTTTCAGCGGGTCCCCTACGAGCAGTACTTC. Variable domain in full (rest from reference TRBV28 and TRBJ2-7): DVKVTQSSRYLVKRTGEKVFLECVQDMDHENMFWYRQDPGLGLRLIYFSYDVKMKEKGDIPEGYSVSREKKERFSLILESASTNQTSMYLCASSFQRVPYEQYFGPGTRLTVT.

This clonotype was observed at least ten times. The chain has TRBV5-1 and TRBJ1-1, with D tentatively TRBD1 (6 bases). V lost 4 bases to trimming and J lost 0 bases, with 7 bases between them. CDR3 length: 13 amino acids. Germline V CDR1 and CDR2: SGHRS, YFSETQ. Here the CDR3 DNA reads TGCGCCAGCAGCGCAGGGGTGAACACTGAAGCTTTCTTT. Its protein product is CASSAGVNTEAFF. Full variable domain (missing parts from reference TRBV5-1 and TRBJ1-1): KAGVTQTPRYLIKTRGQQVTLSCSPISGHRSVSWYQQTPGQGLQFLFEYFSETQRNKGNFPGRFSGRQFSNSRSEMNVSTLELGDSALYLCASSAGVNTEAFFGQGTRLTVV.

The chain links TRBV30 to TRBJ2-7; D may be TRBD1 or TRBD2 (5 bases each). This CDR3 is 12 amino acids long. The V gene's germline CDR1 is GTSNPN and CDR2 SVGIG (reference sequence). CDR3 in amino acids: CAGPGRPYEQYF. CDR3 nucleotides: TGTGCGGGGCCGGGACGTCCGTACGAGCAGTACTTC.

A few counts support this clonotype. The chain joins TRBV11-3 to TRBJ2-2; TRBD1 or TRBD2 may be the D gene (6 bases each). The CDR3 is 17 amino acids. V was trimmed by 5 bases and J by 2 bases, leaving 18 bases between them. Germline V gives CDR1 SGHNT, CDR2 YENEEA. For the CDR3, the DNA is TGTGCCAGCAGCCCAGGTCCTGGCGGGACAAACACCGGGGAGCTGTTTTTT. It encodes CASSPGPGGTNTGELFF.